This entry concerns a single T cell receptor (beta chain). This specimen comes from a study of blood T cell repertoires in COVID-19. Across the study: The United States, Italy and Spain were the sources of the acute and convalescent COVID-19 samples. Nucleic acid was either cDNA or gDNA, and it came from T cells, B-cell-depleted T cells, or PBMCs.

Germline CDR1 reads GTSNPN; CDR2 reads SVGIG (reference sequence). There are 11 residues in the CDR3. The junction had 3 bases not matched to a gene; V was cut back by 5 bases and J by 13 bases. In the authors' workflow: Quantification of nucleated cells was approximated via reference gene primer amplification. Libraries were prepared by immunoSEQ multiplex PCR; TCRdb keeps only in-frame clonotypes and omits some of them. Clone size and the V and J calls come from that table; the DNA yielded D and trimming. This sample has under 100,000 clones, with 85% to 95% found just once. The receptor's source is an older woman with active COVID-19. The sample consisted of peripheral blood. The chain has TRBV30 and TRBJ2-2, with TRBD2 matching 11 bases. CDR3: CAWGGLAVLFF. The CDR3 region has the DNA TGTGCCTGGGGGGGACTAGCGGTGCTGTTTTTT.